The next 26 T cell receptor beta chains were all read from a single sample in a study of beta chain features in type 1 diabetes. Expressed TCRB transcripts got sequenced, as all isolated RNA was reverse transcribed. Clones were read by immunoSEQ multiplex PCR, and TCRdb kept only the in-frame ones, dropping some. Counted here are around 450,000 clones, 9.5% to 12% occurring once; the ten biggest clones make up over 0.035%. The material sequenced was naive CD4+ T cells from blood. All receptors come from a young woman in good health.

In this sample, this clone turned up a few times. The genes are TRBV7-9 and TRBJ1-6; 8 nucleotides match TRBD1. V lost 0 bases and J lost 9; bases outside the gene matches: 13. CDR1 SEHNR and CDR2 FQNEAQ come from the germline V gene (reference sequence). The CDR3 is 18 amino acids. The CDR3 reads CASSLARTGSGNGSPLHF. The CDR3 region has the DNA TGTGCCAGCAGCTTAGCCCGGACAGGGTCGGGCAACGGTTCACCCCTCCACTTT.

This clone came up a few times. The V call is TRBV5-6, the J call TRBJ1-2; D not certain. Germline CDR1 is SGHDT and CDR2 is YYEEEE. The CDR3 extends over 11 amino acids. V lost 4 bases, J lost 8 bases, and 9 bases lay in between. The CDR3 coding sequence is TGTGCCAGCAGCGACCGGATAGGCTACACCTTC. As protein: CASSDRIGYTF.

This clone was picked up a small number of times. This chain uses TRBV2 with TRBJ2-3; tentative D call: TRBD2 (5 bases). CDR1 and CDR2 from the germline V gene are SNHLY and FYNNEI. V lost 7 bases and J 4 bases, leaving 15 bases between the germline ends. CDR3 size: 14 residues. The CDR3 protein is CASKFQAVSDTQYF. In DNA form, the CDR3 reads TGTGCCAGCAAATTTCAAGCGGTATCAGATACGCAGTATTTT.

This clone appeared a few times. The chain combines TRBV4-3 with TRBJ2-3; 9 bases map to TRBD2. Germline V gives CDR1 LGHNA, CDR2 YSLEER. V dropped 1 base and J dropped 2; count of bases not matched to a gene: 4. The length of the CDR3 is 16 residues. In DNA form, the CDR3 reads TGCGCCAGCAGCCAAGTGCTAGCGGGATTCACAGATACGCAGTATTTT. This translates into CASSQVLAGFTDTQYF.

A few counts support this clone. This chain joins TRBV11-1 and TRBJ2-1, with TRBD2 identical over 9 bases. CDR3 length: 14 residues. V lost 6 bases to trimming and J lost 4 bases; unmatched junction nucleotides: 4. Germline lookup yields CDR1 SGHAT and CDR2 FQDESV (reference sequence). The CDR3 DNA sequence: TGTGCCAGCAGGAGACTAGCGGATTACAATGAGCAGTTCTTC. Amino acids: CASRRLADYNEQFF.

In this sample, this clone turned up a few times. This chain joins TRBV7-2 and TRBJ2-5; D is uncertain. The CDR3 length is 16 residues. Germline CDR1 reads SGHTA; CDR2 reads FQGNSA. The V end lost 3 bases, the J end lost 4 bases, and 18 bases lay between the germline ends. CDR3 coding DNA: TGTGCCAGCAGCTTTTCTGCACCGATAGTAGGAGAGACCCAGTACTTC. Translation gives CASSFSAPIVGETQYF.

This clone was seen only a few times. The V call is TRBV5-4, the J call TRBJ2-5; the D gene is possibly TRBD1 (6 bases). The CDR3 has 14 amino acids. CDR1 is SGHNT, CDR2 YYREEE, per germline (reference sequence). Trimming stripped 3 bases from V and 4 bases from J, with 13 bases between. The CDR3 protein is CASSSTGRGETQYF. The CDR3, as DNA: TGTGCCAGCAGCTCAACAGGGAGAGGAGAGACCCAGTACTTC.

In this sample, this clone turned up a few times. V usage is TRBV29-1 and J usage is TRBJ2-7; D is ambiguous. Looked up from germline, CDR1 is SQVTM and CDR2 is ANQGSEA. The CDR3 loop spans 14 amino acids. V was pared by 4 bases and J by 2 bases, with 15 bases between. The CDR3 loop reads CSVVLTGRPYEQYV. CDR3 bases: TGCAGCGTTGTACTGACGGGCAGACCCTACGAGCAGTACGTC.

This clone occurred a few times. V gene TRBV7-9 combines with J gene TRBJ2-1, with 9 bases that match TRBD1. Trimming took 4 bases from V and 1 from J; bases not matched to a gene: 5. Looked up from germline, CDR1 is SEHNR and CDR2 is FQNEAQ (reference sequence). CDR3 length: 16 residues. The CDR3 protein is CASSSPGTGSYNEQFF. The CDR3 region has the DNA TGTGCCAGCAGCTCACCCGGGACAGGGTCCTACAATGAGCAGTTCTTC.

The rearrangement uses TRBV15 and TRBJ2-4; possibly TRBD2 for D (5 bases). The CDR3 covers 18 residues. Trimming took 4 bases from V and 7 from J, leaving 26 bases between them. Germline loops: CDR1 LNHNV, CDR2 YYDKDF (reference sequence). CDR3 in DNA: TGTGCCACCAGCAAATCCGGAGGCGGAACGGGCCTTGCGAACATTCAGTACTTC. It codes for CATSKSGGGTGLANIQYF.

The chain couples TRBV7-6 to TRBJ1-1, with 9 bases aligning to TRBD1. The ends lost 3 bases at V and 2 bases at J; junction bases unmatched: 4. The CDR3 loop spans 15 amino acids. Per the germline V gene, CDR1 is SGHVS and CDR2 is FNYEAQ. CDR3 in amino acids: CASSLGQGVNTEAFF. For the CDR3, the DNA is TGTGCCAGCAGCTTGGGACAGGGCGTAAACACTGAAGCTTTCTTT. The full variable domain, rest sourced from reference TRBV7-6 and TRBJ1-1, is GAGVSQSPRYKVTKRGQDVALRCDPISGHVSLYWYRQALGQGPEFLTYFNYEAQQDKSGLPNDRFSAERPEGSISTLTIQRTEQRDSAMYRCASSLGQGVNTEAFFGQGTRLTVV.

This clone was observed a few times. This sequence joins TRBV14 and TRBJ1-1; TRBD1 aligns across 7 bases. J was trimmed by 10 bases and V by 1 base; bases with no gene match: 9. Germline CDR1 reads SGHDN; CDR2 reads FVKESK. This CDR3 has 14 amino acids. CDR3 sequence: CASSQAGQVPGAFF. The CDR3 region has the DNA TGTGCCAGCAGCCAAGCCGGACAGGTCCCGGGAGCTTTCTTT.

The rearrangement links TRBV28 to TRBJ1-2; D ambiguous. V lost 8 bases, J lost 6 bases, and 16 bases lay in between. Germline V gene lookup returns CDR1 MDHEN and CDR2 SYDVKM. This CDR3 region has 13 residues. This CDR3 reads CASCIRGRNGYTF. The CDR3 coding sequence is TGTGCCAGCTGCATTCGGGGTAGGAATGGCTACACCTTC.

The J gene is TRBJ2-5, the V gene TRBV19, with 7 bases aligning to TRBD2. This CDR3 has 12 amino acids. Looked up from germline, CDR1 is LNHDA and CDR2 is SQIVND (reference sequence). V trimming: 5 bases; J trimming: 7 bases; junction bases outside the gene matches: 4. The CDR3 region has the DNA TGTGCCAGTAGTTTTTCTAGCGGGACCCAGTACTTC. Protein sequence: CASSFSSGTQYF. Based on the CDR3 plus reference TRBV19 and TRBJ2-5, the full variable domain is DGGITQSPKYLFRKEGQNVTLSCEQNLNHDAMYWYRQDPGQGLRLIYYSQIVNDFQKGDIAEGYSVSREKKESFPLTVTSAQKNPTAFYLCASSFSSGTQYFGPGTRLLVL.

This clone was observed a handful of times. The chain carries TRBV6-5 and TRBJ2-5; D ambiguous. V lost 0 bases and J 1 base, leaving 3 bases between the germline ends. Germline CDR1 MNHEY, CDR2 SVGAGI. This CDR3 spans 13 amino acids. The CDR3 DNA reads as TGTGCCAGCAGTTACTCGGCCCAAGAGACCCAGTACTTC. As protein: CASSYSAQETQYF.

In this sample, this clone turned up a few times. The chain joins TRBV5-1 to TRBJ2-1; D is tentatively TRBD1 or TRBD2 (5 bases each). The CDR3 length is 15 residues. Germline lookup yields CDR1 SGHRS and CDR2 YFSETQ. The V gene lost 4 bases and the J gene lost 5 bases, with 16 bases spanning the gap. The CDR3, as DNA: TGCGCCAGCAGCCGCCACCGGGACGAAAACAATGAGCAGTTCTTC. Translated, it gives CASSRHRDENNEQFF. The entire variable domain, with the rest obtained from reference TRBV5-1 and TRBJ2-1, is as follows: KAGVTQTPRYLIKTRGQQVTLSCSPISGHRSVSWYQQTPGQGLQFLFEYFSETQRNKGNFPGRFSGRQFSNSRSEMNVSTLELGDSALYLCASSRHRDENNEQFFGPGTRLTVL.

This clone was seen a handful of times. This sequence joins TRBV4-3 and TRBJ2-7; possible D gene TRBD2, 6 bases. This CDR3 comprises 19 residues. Germline loops: CDR1 LGHNA, CDR2 YSLEER. Trimming took 4 bases from V and 3 from J, leaving 28 bases between them. The CDR3 DNA is TGCGCCAGCAGCCGGTCCCACGGACACACGGGGAGGTCTGACTACGAGCAGTACTTC. Amino acids: CASSRSHGHTGRSDYEQYF.

This clone was counted a few times. This chain joins TRBV5-4 and TRBJ2-7, with TRBD1 as a possible D gene (6 bases). The CDR3 spans 12 residues. Germline assignment: CDR1 SGHNT and CDR2 YYREEE (reference sequence). CDR3 sequence: CATKGDSYEQYF. In DNA, the CDR3 is TGTGCTACGAAGGGGGATTCCTACGAGCAGTACTTC. Combining the CDR3 with reference TRBV5-4 and TRBJ2-7 gives the whole variable domain ETGVTQSPTHLIKTRGQQVTLRCSSQSGHNTVSWYQQALGQGPQFIFQYYREEENGRGNFPPRFSGLQFPNYSSELNVNALELDDSALYLCATKGDSYEQYFGPGTRLTVT.

This clone was counted between two and nine times. V gene TRBV5-1 combines with J gene TRBJ2-3; D gene ambiguous. The V and J ends lost 0 bases and 1 base respectively, with 6 bases between them. CDR1 SGHRS and CDR2 YFSETQ come from the germline V gene. The CDR3 has 14 amino acids. CDR3 bases: TGCGCCAGCAGCTTGGTTGCAGGCACAGATACGCAGTATTTT. Translating gives CASSLVAGTDTQYF.

The chain joins TRBV15 to TRBJ2-1, with D maybe TRBD2 (6 bases). Germline V gene data show CDR1 as LNHNV and CDR2 as YYDKDF (reference sequence). The CDR3 is made up of 16 amino acids. Trimming removed 5 bases from V and 6 bases from J, with 20 bases in between. The CDR3 sequence is CATSHHYGTDSNEQFF. CDR3 nucleotides: TGTGCCACCAGCCATCATTACGGGACTGATAGCAATGAGCAGTTCTTC.

For this clone: Additional DNA sequences in this sample encode the identical CDR3. CDR3 in DNA: TGTGCCAGCAGCTTAAACGGAGAGACCCAGTACTTC. Protein product: CASSLNGETQYF. The chain uses TRBV7-2 and TRBJ2-5; D call uncertain. V was pared by 2 bases and J by 4 bases, with 5 bases between. Germline V gene data show CDR1 as SGHTA and CDR2 as FQGNSA. The CDR3 extends over 12 amino acids. Complete variable domain (other parts from reference TRBV7-2 and TRBJ2-5): GAGVSQSPSNKVTEKGKDVELRCDPISGHTALYWYRQSLGQGLEFLIYFQGNSAPDKSGLPSDRFSAERTGGSVSTLTIQRTQQEDSAVYLCASSLNGETQYFGPGTRLLVL.

V gene TRBV25-1 combines with J gene TRBJ2-5, with D uncertain. There are 14 residues in the CDR3. Germline V CDR1 and CDR2: MGHDK, SYGVNS. Trimming left V 3 bases short and J 1 base short, with 9 bases between. The CDR3 reads CASSDRLVQETQYF. As DNA, the CDR3 is TGTGCCAGCAGTGACAGATTAGTCCAAGAGACCCAGTACTTC.

This clone was found a few times. This chain joins TRBV21-1 and TRBJ2-1. TRBV21-1 is annotated as a pseudogene. The CDR3 runs 10 residues. CDR3 coding DNA: TGTAGGGCATCTCATTATGAGCAGTTCTTC. Protein product: CRASHYEQFF.

J is TRBJ2-7 and V is TRBV7-9; 8 bases fit TRBD1. The trim removed 5 bases at V and 3 bases at J, leaving 3 bases unmatched. Germline CDR1 is SEHNR and CDR2 is FQNEAQ (reference sequence). The CDR3 is 13 amino acids. CDR3: CASSTGQGYEQYV. The CDR3 nucleotides are TGTGCCAGCAGCACAGGACAGGGCTACGAGCAGTACGTC.

This clone was counted only a few times. DNA of the CDR3: TGCGCCAGCAGCTTCTGGACAGGGGAGGCCTACGAGCAGTACTTC. Protein sequence: CASSFWTGEAYEQYF. The rearrangement links TRBV5-1 to TRBJ2-7; 9 bases map to TRBD1. Germline CDR1 reads SGHRS; CDR2 reads YFSETQ. J lost 2 bases, V lost 2 bases, and 5 bases had no gene match. The CDR3 totals 15 residues.

Regarding this clone: The sample contains more than one DNA sequence encoding this CDR3. This chain joins TRBV7-9 and TRBJ1-5; D is ambiguous. Between the trimmed V and J ends, which lost 1 base and 5 bases, there was a span of 6 bases. The CDR3 runs to 13 residues. Germline CDR1 reads SEHNR; CDR2 reads FQNEAQ (reference sequence). The chain's CDR3 is CASSLEGDQPQHF. As DNA, the CDR3 is TGTGCCAGCAGCTTAGAGGGCGATCAGCCCCAGCATTTT.